This entry features one T cell receptor beta chain sequence. Its antigen remains unknown. Profiling relied on immunoSEQ multiplex PCR, and the TCRdb table lists in-frame clones only, not all of them. Of tens of thousands of clones in the sample, 90% to 97% were seen once. The CDR3 covers 14 residues. Trimming pared 2 bases from V and 3 bases from J, leaving 8 bases between. The germline gives CDR1 MNHNS, CDR2 SASEGT. The data were taken from a study of T cell clonotyping in hematopoietic cell transplantation. Turning to the study itself: Recipients' pretransplant samples followed cytoreduction. Study-wide findings and caveats: No sorting was done, leaving CD4 and CD8 contributions mixed. Higher Inverse Simpson Index values in graft donor and pretransplant recipient predicted broader posttransplant TCR diversity.

Time point meaning: recipient sample about 28 days before transplant, after cytoreduction. The receptor comes from a woman between 50 and 59 years old with acute myeloid leukemia. Some clones in this sample may be carry-over from other donors' samples. The chain carries TRBV6-1 and TRBJ1-5, with D unclear. Specimen: peripheral blood mononuclear cells, collected before stem cell transplant. CDR3 protein: CASSELGFNQPQHF. The CDR3 coding sequence is TGTGCCAGCAGTGAACTGGGTTTCAATCAGCCCCAGCATTTT.